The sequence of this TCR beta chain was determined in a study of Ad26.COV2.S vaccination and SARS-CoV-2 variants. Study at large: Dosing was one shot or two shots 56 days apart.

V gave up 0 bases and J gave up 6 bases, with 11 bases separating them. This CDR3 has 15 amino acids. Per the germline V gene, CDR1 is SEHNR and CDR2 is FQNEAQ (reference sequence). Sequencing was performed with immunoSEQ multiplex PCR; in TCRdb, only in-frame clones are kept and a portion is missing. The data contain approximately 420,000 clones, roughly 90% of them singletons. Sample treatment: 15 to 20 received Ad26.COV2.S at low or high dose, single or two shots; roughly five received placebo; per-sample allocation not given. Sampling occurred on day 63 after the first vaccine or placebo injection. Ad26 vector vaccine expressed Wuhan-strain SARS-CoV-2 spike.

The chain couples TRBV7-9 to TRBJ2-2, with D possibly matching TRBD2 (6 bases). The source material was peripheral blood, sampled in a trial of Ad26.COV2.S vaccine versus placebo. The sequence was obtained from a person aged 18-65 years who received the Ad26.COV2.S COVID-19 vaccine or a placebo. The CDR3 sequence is CASSLAYGTSGELFF. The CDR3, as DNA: TGTGCCAGCAGCTTAGCGTATGGGACTTCCGGGGAGCTGTTTTTT.